This T cell receptor beta chain was documented in a study of beta chain features in type 1 diabetes. A few counts support this clone. Isolated RNA was reverse transcribed in full, so expressed TCRB transcripts were sequenced. Repertoires were generated with immunoSEQ multiplex PCR, while TCRdb's copy carries only in-frame clones and drops some. The data hold fewer than 250,000 clones, with 9.6% observed a single time. Trimming took off 2 bases at V and 2 bases at J, with 7 bases between the two ends. This CDR3 has 13 residues. Germline assignment: CDR1 SGHTA and CDR2 FQGTGA. The sequence was obtained from a woman younger than 30 in good health. This chain joins TRBV7-3 and TRBJ2-7; D is possibly TRBD1 (5 bases). Sequencing was carried out using naive CD4+ T cells from blood. CDR3 sequence reads: CASSLGHTYEQYF. CDR3 nucleotide sequence: TGTGCCAGCAGCTTAGGACACACCTACGAGCAGTACTTC.